This note documents a single T cell receptor beta chain sequence. The sample's treatment: preoperative locoregional IRX-2 cytokine immunotherapy. Germline CDR1 reads LNHDA; CDR2 reads SQIVND (reference sequence). V was shortened by 6 bases and J by 2 bases, with 14 bases between the two germline ends. This CDR3 has 15 residues. The data were taken from a study of preoperative IRX-2 immunotherapy in early breast cancer. Produced via immunoSEQ multiplex PCR; TCRdb's table is partial and in-frame only. The sample has 90,000 to 100,000 clones; 80% to 90% are singletons. The chain carries TRBV19 and TRBJ2-4, with D unclear. The sample was tumor tissue, taken after IRX-2 immunotherapy. This sequence was found in a human donor with breast cancer. CDR3 nucleotide sequence: TGTGCCAGTAGCCCCACCACTGTGCCCAAAAACATTCAGTACTTC. The encoded protein is CASSPTTVPKNIQYF.